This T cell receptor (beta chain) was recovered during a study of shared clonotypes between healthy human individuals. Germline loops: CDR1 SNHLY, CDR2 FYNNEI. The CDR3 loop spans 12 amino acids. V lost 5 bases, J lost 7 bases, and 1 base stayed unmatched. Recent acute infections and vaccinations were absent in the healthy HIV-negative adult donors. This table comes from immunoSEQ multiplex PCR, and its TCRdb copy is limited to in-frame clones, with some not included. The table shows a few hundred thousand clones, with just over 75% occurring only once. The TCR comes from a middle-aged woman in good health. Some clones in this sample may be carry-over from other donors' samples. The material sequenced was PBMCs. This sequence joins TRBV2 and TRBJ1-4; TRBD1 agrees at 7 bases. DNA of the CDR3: TGTGCCAGCAGTCAGGGGGGTGAAAAACTGTTTTTT. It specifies CASSQGGEKLFF.